Each of the 13 T cell receptor beta chains below was sequenced from the same sample in a study of cytomegalovirus exposure and HLA in healthy donors. The PCR employed 60 Vbeta primers together with 13 Jbeta primers. Libraries were prepared by immunoSEQ multiplex PCR; TCRdb keeps only in-frame clonotypes and omits some of them. The table has around 150,000 clones, around 75% seen once. The material sequenced was PBMCs. Receptors originate from a man aged 18 to 30 in good health and CMV-seropositive.

This rearrangement joins TRBV4-1 to TRBJ1-2; D not certain. Germline values: CDR1 MGHRA, CDR2 YSYEKL. V lost 0 bases to trimming and J lost 4 bases, with 15 bases between them. The CDR3 has 16 residues. The CDR3 protein is CASSQERAGLVYGYTF. CDR3 in DNA: TGCGCCAGCAGCCAAGAGAGAGCAGGCTTAGTCTATGGCTACACCTTC.

CDR3: CASSPRAPGLAGLEQYF. CDR3 in DNA: TGTGCCAGCAGCCCGCGGGCCCCGGGACTAGCGGGCCTCGAGCAGTACTTC. V gene TRBV5-4 combines with J gene TRBJ2-7, with 12 bases matching TRBD2. The CDR3 is 17 residues long. CDR1 and CDR2 from the germline V gene are SGHNT and YYREEE (reference sequence). The V and J ends lost 4 bases and 6 bases, in that order; junction bases with no gene match: 14.

This clone was found a few times. J is TRBJ2-2 and V is TRBV6-1; a weak D match, TRBD2 (5 bases). The germline CDR1 and CDR2 sequences are MNHNS and SASEGT. CDR3 length: 12 amino acids. V dropped 8 bases and J dropped 6 bases, with 10 bases sitting between them. Here the CDR3 DNA reads TGTGCCAGCGGTAGCGAGGCCGGGGAGCTGTTTTTT. This encodes CASGSEAGELFF.

The CDR3 coding sequence is TGTGCCAGCAGTTTGGAGGACCGGGGCTACACCTTC. This encodes CASSLEDRGYTF. The J gene is TRBJ1-2, the V gene TRBV28; D is uncertain. The CDR3 spans 12 residues. From germline, CDR1 is MDHEN and CDR2 SYDVKM. The V end lost 3 bases, the J end lost 8 bases, and 10 bases lay between the germline ends.

The rearrangement links TRBV6-4 to TRBJ2-1; 8 bases line up with TRBD2. Germline assignment: CDR1 MRHNA and CDR2 SNTAGT. Losses at the gene ends were 2 bases for V and 15 bases for J; bases not matched to a gene: 6. CDR3 size: 12 residues. The DNA for the CDR3 is TGTGCCAGCAGTGACGGGGTAGCGGGACTGTTCTTC. It specifies CASSDGVAGLFF.

Written as DNA, the CDR3 is TGTGCCAGCAGCTTTAGCGGGAGGCGCGCCTACGAGCAGTACTTC. It is translated as CASSFSGRRAYEQYF. The rearrangement links TRBV14 to TRBJ2-7; 10 nucleotides align to TRBD2. Germline CDR1 reads SGHDN; CDR2 reads FVKESK. J gave up 2 bases and V 5 bases, and 6 bases lay outside the gene matches. This CDR3 contains 15 residues.

V gene TRBV15 combines with J gene TRBJ2-1, with 10 positions matching TRBD2. Germline values: CDR1 LNHNV, CDR2 YYDKDF (reference sequence). The CDR3 is 12 amino acids. V lost 8 bases to trimming and J lost 12 bases; unmatched junction nucleotides: 7. In DNA form, the CDR3 reads TGTGCCACCGAGCGGGAGGGCCTACCGCAGTTCTTC. Its translation is CATEREGLPQFF.

This chain uses TRBV27 with TRBJ1-1; weak D call: TRBD1 (6 bases). This CDR3 has 15 amino acids. CDR1 is MNHEY, CDR2 SMNVEV, per germline (reference sequence). V lost 8 bases to trimming and J lost 1 base, with 17 bases between them. The CDR3 DNA reads TGTGCCAGCTCCGGGACACTCTCGTGGAACACTGAAGCTTTCTTT. This sequence encodes CASSGTLSWNTEAFF.

This clone was counted a few times. This rearrangement joins TRBV5-6 to TRBJ2-4, with D perhaps matching TRBD1 (6 bases). V was trimmed by 1 base and J by 4 bases, leaving 9 bases between them. Germline V lookup: CDR1 SGHDT, CDR2 YYEEEE. The CDR3 length is 14 residues. In DNA, the CDR3 is TGTGCCAGCAGCTTGAGGGGGACGAAAAACATTCAGTACTTC. Residues: CASSLRGTKNIQYF.

Regarding this clone: Different DNA sequences within this sample yield the same CDR3. The chain is built from TRBV28 and TRBJ2-7; D not certain. Per the germline V gene, CDR1 is MDHEN and CDR2 is SYDVKM. Trimming cost V 6 bases and J 4 bases, with 7 bases left between them. This CDR3 has 11 residues. CDR3 nucleotide sequence: TGTGCCAGCAGCCTTCAGTACGAGCAGTACTTC. This sequence encodes CASSLQYEQYF.

The chain joins TRBV19 to TRBJ2-7; 7 nucleotides line up with TRBD2. With 6 bases clipped from V and 1 base from J, the junction kept 6 bases outside the gene matches. Germline CDR1 and CDR2: LNHDA and SQIVND (reference sequence). This CDR3 is built from 14 residues. The CDR3 here is CASSPTGGSYEQYF. The CDR3 nucleotides are TGTGCCAGTAGCCCCACCGGGGGGTCCTACGAGCAGTACTTC.

The J gene is TRBJ1-5, the V gene TRBV6-1; possible D gene TRBD1, 6 bases. Germline CDR1 MNHNS, CDR2 SASEGT. The CDR3 covers 14 residues. Between the trimmed V and J ends, which lost 6 bases and 0 bases, there was a span of 9 bases. In DNA form, the CDR3 reads TGTGCCAGCAGCCACAGGGATAGCAATCAGCCCCAGCATTTT. This translates into CASSHRDSNQPQHF.

The rearrangement links TRBV5-6 to TRBJ2-5; maybe TRBD1 (6 bases). The CDR3 has 14 residues. CDR1 SGHDT and CDR2 YYEEEE come from the germline V gene. V was cut by 2 bases and J by 1 base, with 9 bases left in between. CDR3 DNA sequence: TGTGCCAGCAGCTTTACAGGGTTCCAAGAGACCCAGTACTTC. Its translation: CASSFTGFQETQYF. The full variable domain, its missing parts supplied by reference TRBV5-6 and TRBJ2-5, is DAGVTQSPTHLIKTRGQQVTLRCSPKSGHDTVSWYQQALGQGPQFIFQYYEEEERQRGNFPDRFSGHQFPNYSSELNVNALLLGDSALYLCASSFTGFQETQYFGPGTRLLVL.